The 24 T cell receptor beta chains given below trace back to one sample, sequenced in a study of T cell repertoires in cytomegalovirus infection. MiXCR, applied by TCRdb to the reads, yields one record per CDR3 protein. The sample lists roughly 990,000 distinct CDR3 sequences, roughly a third occurring once. Their target antigens are unknown. The sample in question was cultured CD8+ T cells from PBMCs, obtained from culture after CMV antigen stimulation. The receptors derive from a human donor in good health (CMV status not recorded). Some clones in this sample may be carry-over from other donors' samples.

The chain recombines TRBV10-3 with TRBJ1-1; 9 nucleotides match TRBD1. This CDR3 has 18 residues. Per the germline V gene, CDR1 is ENHRY and CDR2 is SYGVKD. J lost 1 base, V lost 3 bases, and 12 bases had no gene match. The CDR3 protein is CAISDPQGADHGNTEAFF. As DNA, the CDR3 is TGTGCCATCAGTGATCCACAGGGGGCGGACCACGGGAACACTGAAGCTTTCTTT.

This clonotype was recorded a few times. The chain joins TRBV28 to TRBJ2-5; D is perhaps TRBD1 (5 bases). This CDR3 is built from 15 residues. With 7 bases removed from V and 2 bases from J, the gap between germline ends came to 17 bases. The germline V gene has CDR1 MDHEN and CDR2 SYDVKM. The CDR3 DNA is TGTGCCAGCACCCCGGTGAACCAGGGACAAGAGACCCAGTACTTC. Amino acids: CASTPVNQGQETQYF.

For this clonotype: A much bigger clone sits one base away, suggesting this may be a read error. The chain employs TRBV7-6 and TRBJ2-7; 7 bases are shared with TRBD1. The CDR3 runs to 15 residues. CDR1 and CDR2 from the germline V gene are SGHVS and FNYEAQ. Losses at the gene ends were 4 bases for V and 4 bases for J; bases not matched to a gene: 10. The CDR3, as DNA: TGTGCCAGCAGCTCAGAAGGGACAGCCGGATACGAGCAGTACTTC. Residues: CASSSEGTAGYEQYF.

V and J are TRBV6-2 or TRBV6-3 and TRBJ1-5, with D maybe TRBD1 (6 bases). V was cut by 8 bases and J by 6 bases, with 17 bases left in between. The germline V gene has CDR1 MNHEY and CDR2 SVGEGT. This CDR3 contains 14 residues. The CDR3 is CASAQGRLGQPQHF. In DNA form, the CDR3 reads TGTGCCAGCGCACAGGGAAGGCTCGGTCAGCCCCAGCATTTT.

This clonotype was counted at least ten times. The CDR3 sequence is CASSFQLAGGNQETQYF. The DNA of the CDR3 is TGTGCCAGCAGTTTTCAACTAGCGGGTGGCAACCAAGAGACCCAGTACTTC. This rearrangement joins TRBV12-3 or TRBV12-4 to TRBJ2-5; 9 bases fit TRBD2. This CDR3 contains 17 residues. The ends lost 3 bases at V and 0 bases at J; junction bases unmatched: 8.

This clonotype occurred a few times. This sequence joins TRBV5-6 and TRBJ1-2, with D possibly TRBD1 on 5 matching bases. The CDR3 is 14 residues long. Trimming stripped 0 bases from V and 4 bases from J, with 10 bases between. Germline lookup yields CDR1 SGHDT and CDR2 YYEEEE. CDR3 bases: TGTGCCAGCAGCTTGGCCTTGGGGCTCTATGGCTACACCTTC. Translating gives CASSLALGLYGYTF.

This clonotype was detected only a few times. The chain links TRBV7-9 to TRBJ2-7; D unclear. The CDR3 runs 13 residues. The germline gives CDR1 SEHNR, CDR2 FQNEAQ (reference sequence). V lost 5 bases and J 4 bases, leaving 12 bases between the germline ends. The CDR3 here is CASSPQSSYEQYF. The DNA of the CDR3 is TGTGCCAGCAGCCCCCAATCCTCTTACGAGCAGTACTTC.

This clonotype occurred a few times. The chain links TRBV7-9 to TRBJ1-2; D gene unclear. The CDR3 is 13 amino acids. The germline V gene has CDR1 SEHNR and CDR2 FQNEAQ (reference sequence). V was clipped by 5 bases and J by 13 bases, with 20 bases between them. In nucleotides, the CDR3 is TGTGCCAGCAGCAAATCTAAAGGGCCTCCCTCCACCTTC. Protein sequence: CASSKSKGPPSTF. The whole variable domain, filled in from reference TRBV7-9 and TRBJ1-2, reads DTGVSQNPRHKITKRGQNVTFRCDPISEHNRLYWYRQTLGQGPEFLTYFQNEAQLEKSRLLSDRFSAERPKGSFSTLEIQRTEQGDSAMYLCASSKSKGPPSTFGSGTRLTVV.

Comments on this clonotype: An end of the junction differs from the germline gene, which may be a read error. J is TRBJ1-2 and V is TRBV6-1; D ambiguous. Germline V gene sequence: CDR1 MNHNS, CDR2 SASEGT. This CDR3 has 12 residues. This CDR3 reads CVSTRTHYGYTF. CDR3 sequence (DNA): TGTGTCAGCACTCGGACCCACTATGGCTACACCTTC.

This clonotype showed up just a few times. The V call is TRBV4-2, the J call TRBJ2-7; TRBD1 matches 8 bases. V lost 1 base, J lost 1 base, and 15 bases stayed unmatched. The CDR3 consists of 19 residues. Germline loops: CDR1 LGHNA, CDR2 YNFKEQ. CDR3 bases: TGTGCCAGCAGCCAAGGGCAAGGGGCAGGGGGCGGCTATTCCTACGAGCAGTACTTC. This gives the protein CASSQGQGAGGGYSYEQYF.

This sequence joins TRBV7-3 and TRBJ2-3; TRBD1 matches 9 bases. The CDR3 has 16 amino acids. J was trimmed by 6 bases and V by 9 bases; bases with no gene match: 16. The germline V gene has CDR1 SGHTA and CDR2 FQGTGA. The CDR3 sequence: CARSLSGTGLTDTQYF. The CDR3 nucleotides are TGTGCCAGGAGCCTCAGCGGGACAGGGCTAACGGATACGCAGTATTTT.

This clonotype has a handful of counts. The CDR3 DNA follows: TGTGCCAGCAGTTTTACCTTAGCGGGGGGGCCAGATACGCAGTATTTT. It encodes CASSFTLAGGPDTQYF. This sequence joins TRBV12-3 or TRBV12-4 and TRBJ2-3; the match to TRBD2 covers 11 bases. The junction had 6 bases not matched to a gene; V was cut back by 3 bases and J by 4 bases. This CDR3 is 16 amino acids long.

Only a few counts were recorded for this clonotype. The gene calls are TRBV4-1 and TRBJ1-1, with D maybe TRBD1 (6 bases). This CDR3 is 16 amino acids long. The germline V gene has CDR1 MGHRA and CDR2 YSYEKL. V lost 0 bases and J lost 0, with 11 bases in between. The CDR3 DNA follows: TGCGCCAGCAGCCAAGATGAGGGGGGGCTGAACACTGAAGCTTTCTTT. This codes for CASSQDEGGLNTEAFF.

This clonotype was recorded many times. This chain connects TRBV6-1 to TRBJ2-1; 11 bases line up with TRBD2. Trimming cost V 5 bases and J 4 bases; bases outside gene matches: 1. The CDR3 is 14 residues long. CDR1 MNHNS and CDR2 SASEGT come from the germline V gene. The CDR3 protein is CASSWTSGYNEQFF. CDR3 in DNA: TGTGCCAGCAGTTGGACTAGCGGGTACAATGAGCAGTTCTTC.

This chain uses TRBV7-6 with TRBJ2-1; TRBD2 might be the D (6 bases). The CDR3 is 14 amino acids. V was clipped by 4 bases and J by 4 bases, with 11 bases between them. Germline V gene lookup returns CDR1 SGHVS and CDR2 FNYEAQ. CDR3 DNA: TGTGCCAGCAGCTCAGCGGGCACTTACAATGAGCAGTTCTTC. It codes for CASSSAGTYNEQFF.

The chain carries TRBV6-2 or TRBV6-3 and TRBJ1-5; D remains ambiguous. From germline, CDR1 is MNHEY and CDR2 SVGEGT. V was cut by 0 bases and J by 3 bases, with 6 bases left in between. There are 14 residues in the CDR3. The CDR3: CASSYSPNNQPQHF. The CDR3 DNA follows: TGTGCCAGCAGTTACTCCCCCAACAATCAGCCCCAGCATTTT.

The chain couples TRBV7-3 to TRBJ1-1, with a tentative D call TRBD1 (6 bases). Trimming cost V 2 bases and J 3 bases, with 16 bases left between them. In germline, CDR1 is SGHTA, CDR2 FQGTGA. This CDR3 is 16 amino acids long. For the CDR3, the DNA is TGTGCCAGCAGCTTAGGTCGGGGGCTCGGGGACACTGAAGCTTTCTTT. It encodes CASSLGRGLGDTEAFF.

In the case of this clonotype: This clone may be a read error of a much larger clone one base away. This rearrangement joins TRBV7-2 to TRBJ1-2, with D unresolved. The CDR3 length is 14 residues. The germline V gene encodes CDR1 SGHTA and CDR2 FQGNSA. The V gene lost 10 bases and the J gene lost 3 bases, with 18 bases spanning the gap. CDR3 sequence: CANEPEGYDYGYTF. CDR3 bases: TGTGCCAACGAACCGGAGGGCTACGACTATGGCTACACCTTC.

This clonotype has a count of ten or more. The rearrangement uses TRBV7-6 and TRBJ1-1; no clear D. The CDR3 runs 15 residues. V gave up 1 base and J gave up 1 base, with 10 bases separating them. Germline CDR1 is SGHVS and CDR2 is FNYEAQ. Here the CDR3 reads CASSLGSHQNTEAFF. In DNA, the CDR3 is TGTGCCAGCAGCTTAGGGTCCCACCAGAACACTGAAGCTTTCTTT.

There are many counts of this clonotype. The chain is built from TRBV7-6 and TRBJ1-1; TRBD1 might be the D (5 bases). CDR3 length: 16 amino acids. Trimming took 5 bases from V and 0 from J, leaving 16 bases between them. CDR1 is SGHVS, CDR2 FNYEAQ, per germline. The CDR3 spells CASSPTRGNLNTEAFF. DNA for the CDR3: TGTGCCAGCAGCCCCACCCGGGGCAACCTGAACACTGAAGCTTTCTTT.

This sequence joins TRBV7-9 and TRBJ1-3; D is ambiguous. Trimming left V 4 bases short and J 4 bases short, with 14 bases between. CDR1 is SEHNR, CDR2 FQNEAQ, per germline (reference sequence). The CDR3 runs to 15 residues. The CDR3 DNA follows: TGTGCCAGCAGCTCCGGCGTTGGATTGGGAAACACCATATATTTT. Translating gives CASSSGVGLGNTIYF.

This clonotype was seen many times. V is TRBV7-6 and J is TRBJ2-3; a weak D match, TRBD1 (6 bases). The germline V gene has CDR1 SGHVS and CDR2 FNYEAQ. The CDR3 totals 17 residues. The germline V and J ends were trimmed by 1 base and 4 bases, with 18 bases remaining between them. CDR3 protein: CASSLVGQGHDSDTQYF. Written as DNA, the CDR3 is TGTGCCAGCAGCTTAGTGGGTCAGGGGCATGACTCAGATACGCAGTATTTT.

This clonotype was counted between two and nine times. The chain carries TRBV7-9 and TRBJ1-3; D is undetermined. Trimming removed 6 bases at V and 2 bases at J, with 20 bases between. This CDR3 is 17 amino acids long. Germline-derived CDR1 and CDR2 are SEHNR and FQNEAQ (reference sequence). CDR3 sequence: CASSPNGGKEAGNTIYF. The CDR3 bases are TGTGCCAGCAGTCCAAACGGAGGGAAAGAAGCTGGAAACACCATATATTTT.

The chain has TRBV14 and TRBJ2-2; perhaps TRBD1 as D (5 bases). Trimming removed 3 bases from V and 1 base from J, with 9 bases in between. Per germline, CDR1 SGHDN and CDR2 FVKESK. The CDR3 totals 15 residues. The CDR3 reads CASSQTVWNTGELFF. The CDR3 bases are TGTGCCAGCAGCCAGACAGTGTGGAACACCGGGGAGCTGTTTTTT. Using reference TRBV14 and TRBJ2-2 for the parts outside the CDR3, the full variable domain is EAGVTQFPSHSVIEKGQTVTLRCDPISGHDNLYWYRRVMGKEIKFLLHFVKESKQDESGMPNNRFLAERTGGTYSTLKVQPAELEDSGVYFCASSQTVWNTGELFFGEGSRLTVL.